This T cell receptor (beta chain) was identified during a study of cytomegalovirus exposure and HLA in healthy donors. Germline CDR1 and CDR2: SGHRS and YFSETQ. The V end was cut by 0 bases, the J end by 4 bases, with 13 bases between. The CDR3 length is 16 residues. Study conclusions and caveats: Reports credit the classifier with highly specific, highly sensitive diagnosis of cytomegalovirus status. Within the approximately 130 validation repertoires, first-cohort TCR clusters tended to co-occur, according to a later analysis.

Here immunoSEQ multiplex PCR was the method, and the copy in TCRdb shows in-frame clones only, minus some. Of some 170,000 clones listed, about 82% are singletons. Turning to this clone: As yet, its antigen is unknown.

This rearrangement joins TRBV5-1 to TRBJ2-2; D is perhaps TRBD1 (5 bases). Sequencing input: PBMCs. This TCR came from a man aged 30 to 39 in good health and CMV-seropositive. The CDR3 region has the DNA TGCGCCAGCAGCTTGGTCGGTCAGGGCGGCACCGGGGAGCTGTTTTTT. Residues: CASSLVGQGGTGELFF.